The rows below give T cell receptor beta chains drawn from one sample of a study of OX40 agonist ivuxolimab in advanced cancers. Generated by immunoSEQ multiplex PCR, the TCRdb table keeps only in-frame clones and is missing some. This sample carries over 80,000 clones, roughly 80% of them seen once, and the ten largest clones take roughly 5%. Sequencing was performed on CD4+ or CD8+ T cells sorted from blood, taken in a trial of the OX40 agonist ivuxolimab. Every receptor here comes from an adult with an advanced solid tumor such as melanoma, head and neck, liver or kidney cancer. The CDR3 runs from the conserved cysteine through the conserved F or W. Fields, in order: J gene, V gene, CDR3 length, CDR3 protein.

J: TRBJ2-6; V: TRBV30; length: 17; CDR3: CAWTPGRGSSGANVLTF
J: TRBJ2-1; V: TRBV18; length: 14; CDR3: CASSPPSGGDEQFF
J: TRBJ1-1; V: TRBV7-9; length: 16; CDR3: CASSPETGTGNTEAFF
J: TRBJ1-4; V: TRBV4-2; length: 15; CDR3: CASSPQVATNEKLFF
J: TRBJ1-1; V: TRBV29-1; length: 11; CDR3: CSVILNTEAFF
J: TRBJ1-3; V: TRBV6-1; length: 14; CDR3: CASREVGSGNTIYF
J: TRBJ2-7; V: TRBV7-9; length: 18; CDR3: CASSTHINRERKSYEQYF
J: TRBJ2-7; V: TRBV5-1; length: 12; CDR3: CASSWAGDEQYF
J: TRBJ2-1; V: TRBV29-1; length: 15; CDR3: CSVDPGSLSYNEQFF
J: TRBJ2-2; V: TRBV11-2; length: 14; CDR3: CASSLDWEPGELFF
J: TRBJ1-3; V: TRBV15; length: 15; CDR3: CATSRGGSSGNTIYF
J: TRBJ2-2; V: TRBV4-3; length: 15; CDR3: CASSQDLGIPGELFF
J: TRBJ2-2; V: TRBV7-8; length: 17; CDR3: CASSLLAGGPNTGELFF
J: TRBJ2-3; V: TRBV6-5; length: 14; CDR3: CASSSGLDTDTQYF
J: TRBJ2-3; V: TRBV12-5; length: 12; CDR3: CASGSQTDTQYF
J: TRBJ2-1; V: TRBV7-6; length: 16; CDR3: CASSPTGTSGSNEQFF
J: TRBJ2-7; V: TRBV5-4; length: 15; CDR3: CASSAGLAGVYEQYF
J: TRBJ2-1; V: TRBV7-2; length: 12; CDR3: CASSRNTNEQFF
J: TRBJ2-3; V: TRBV7-2; length: 12; CDR3: CASSPLADTQYF
J: TRBJ2-5; V: TRBV11-3; length: 15; CDR3: CASSPGTGAQETQYF
J: TRBJ2-3; V: TRBV30; length: 13; CDR3: CAWERTSTDTQYF
J: TRBJ2-3; V: TRBV2; length: 14; CDR3: CASTSDRATDTQYF
J: TRBJ1-3; V: TRBV20-1; length: 11; CDR3: CSARGGNTIYF
J: TRBJ1-2; V: TRBV15; length: 19; CDR3: CATSTPLEGDRGSNYGYTF